The 7 T cell receptor beta chains given below trace back to one sample, sequenced in a study of molecular identifiers for immune sequencing clone quantification. From the PCR reads, TCRdb called clonotypes with MiXCR, one entry per CDR3 protein. The table includes 70,000 to 95,000 distinct CDR3 sequences, under 20% detected once. Sequenced material: naive CD8+ T cells from blood, with Jurkat cell RNA spiked in. Specified subset: FACS-sorted CD8+CD4-CCR7+CD45RA+ naive T cells. These receptors were collected from a human donor in good health. Some libraries in this study had Jurkat cell RNA spiked in.

This clonotype was seen ten or more times. This chain connects TRBV12-3 or TRBV12-4 to TRBJ2-7; 7 positions match TRBD1. V lost 6 bases, J lost 3 bases, and 14 bases stayed unmatched. The CDR3 consists of 16 residues. The CDR3 DNA is TGTGCCAGCAGCCCGACCCAAGGGACAGCTCTCTACGAGCAGTACTTC. It codes for CASSPTQGTALYEQYF.

Ten or more counts support this clonotype. The chain joins TRBV6-2 or TRBV6-3 to TRBJ2-3, with 12 bases that match TRBD2. Losses at the gene ends were 10 bases for V and 2 bases for J; bases not matched to a gene: 10. Germline lookup yields CDR1 MNHEY and CDR2 SVGEGT. The CDR3 loop spans 16 amino acids. CDR3 protein: CATHLAGGPITDTQYF. The DNA for the CDR3 is TGTGCCACCCATCTAGCGGGGGGGCCGATCACAGATACGCAGTATTTT.

This clonotype was seen many times. The CDR3 nucleotides read TGCGCCAGCAGCTTGGGCACCACTTATTCACCCCTCCACTTT. As protein: CASSLGTTYSPLHF. This rearrangement joins TRBV5-1 to TRBJ1-6; D remains unclear. The CDR3 has 14 amino acids. Deletions cut 0 bases from V and 8 bases from J, with 9 bases between. Looked up from germline, CDR1 is SGHRS and CDR2 is YFSETQ.

There are many counts of this clonotype. This chain links TRBV6-2 or TRBV6-3 with TRBJ2-1, with TRBD2 matching 9 bases. V shed 6 bases and J 7 bases; nucleotides not matched to a gene: 4. CDR3 length: 13 amino acids. Germline V gene sequence: CDR1 MNHEY, CDR2 SVGEGT. The CDR3 loop is CASRGGLANEQFF. The DNA of the CDR3 is TGTGCCAGCAGGGGGGGACTAGCAAATGAGCAGTTCTTC.

This clonotype appeared many times. The V call is TRBV7-9, the J call TRBJ2-2, with D hard to call. The germline V gene has CDR1 SEHNR and CDR2 FQNEAQ (reference sequence). V lost 1 base and J lost 5, with 8 bases in between. The CDR3 has 14 amino acids. CDR3 residues: CASSLEEWTGELFF. The DNA for the CDR3 is TGTGCCAGCAGCTTAGAAGAATGGACCGGGGAGCTGTTTTTT.

This clonotype occurred many times. V gene TRBV19 combines with J gene TRBJ2-2, with TRBD2 as a possible D gene (6 bases). Germline CDR1 LNHDA, CDR2 SQIVND (reference sequence). This CDR3 contains 20 residues. With 2 bases removed from V and 5 bases from J, the gap between germline ends came to 27 bases. For the CDR3, the DNA is TGTGCCAGTAGTATAAACGAGGGACTGGAGGTCGTGTTTCTAACCGGGGAGCTGTTTTTT. This gives the protein CASSINEGLEVVFLTGELFF. The full variable domain, with the rest looked up from reference TRBV19 and TRBJ2-2, is DGGITQSPKYLFRKEGQNVTLSCEQNLNHDAMYWYRQDPGQGLRLIYYSQIVNDFQKGDIAEGYSVSREKKESFPLTVTSAQKNPTAFYLCASSINEGLEVVFLTGELFFGEGSRLTVL.

In the case of this clonotype: With a much larger clone just one base away, this may be a read error. J is TRBJ1-2 and V is TRBV19; D not resolved. The CDR3 extends over 12 amino acids. The germline gives CDR1 LNHDA, CDR2 SQIVND (reference sequence). DNA of the CDR3: TGTGCCTGTAGTATAGGAGGACCCGGCTACACCTTC. It specifies CACSIGGPGYTF. Full variable domain (missing parts from reference TRBV19 and TRBJ1-2): DGGITQSPKYLFRKEGQNVTLSCEQNLNHDAMYWYRQDPGQGLRLIYYSQIVNDFQKGDIAEGYSVSREKKESFPLTVTSAQKNPTAFYLCACSIGGPGYTFGSGTRLTVV.